These 20 T cell receptor beta chains were sequenced from one sample in a study of identical twins listed by TCRdb under 2016. The library was made by 5' RACE. Sequencing relied on an Illumina HiSeq 2000. TCRdb passed the public sequencing reads through fastp at Q25 and MiXCR, retaining productive beta sequences. Each record represents a unique CDR3 protein, reported with the most common genes and DNA among its rows. Here the sample has approximately 230,000 distinct CDR3 sequences; about 6.7% occur a single time. More than 14% of the sample belongs to the ten largest clones. These sequences were also reported in another study, on T cells expressing NK-cell markers.

The sequenced sample consisted of CD8+ T cells sorted from blood. These receptors all come from a woman aged 18-29 years in good health.

This clonotype occurred a few times. The chain joins TRBV10-3 to TRBJ2-7; 10 bases map to TRBD1. From germline, CDR1 is ENHRY and CDR2 SYGVKD. Losses at the gene ends were 10 bases for V and 4 bases for J; bases not matched to a gene: 7. The CDR3 consists of 13 residues. As DNA, the CDR3 is TGTGCCACGACCGGGACAGGGGCATACGAGCAGTACTTC. Its translation is CATTGTGAYEQYF.

This clonotype turned up a few times. V usage is TRBV3-1 and J usage is TRBJ2-1, with 8 bases that match TRBD2. The CDR3 contains 14 residues. The J segment lost 10 bases and the V segment lost 3 bases, leaving 8 bases of the junction unmatched. The V gene's germline CDR1 is LGHDT and CDR2 YNNKEL (reference sequence). CDR3: CASSQVERGREQFF. DNA for the CDR3: TGTGCCAGCAGCCAGGTTGAGCGGGGGCGGGAGCAGTTCTTC.

This clonotype was picked up many times. The V and J genes are TRBV5-5 and TRBJ2-7; 8 bases line up with TRBD2. CDR3 length equals 17 residues. V trimming: 4 bases; J trimming: 5 bases; junction bases outside the gene matches: 17. Germline CDR1 SGHKS, CDR2 YYEKEE (reference sequence). The CDR3 region is CASSRGLSREVFDEQYF. Written as DNA, the CDR3 is TGTGCCAGCAGCCGGGGACTTTCGCGGGAGGTATTCGACGAGCAGTACTTC.

This clonotype was found a few times. A much larger clone lies a single base off, so this may be a read error. The rearrangement links TRBV2 to TRBJ2-2; D is undetermined. V lost 7 bases, J lost 8 bases, and 5 bases lay in between. From germline, CDR1 is SNHLY and CDR2 FYNNEI. This CDR3 is built from 10 residues. CDR3 in DNA: TGTGCCAGCAAGGGAGGGGAGCTGTTTTTT. Translation: CASKGGELFF.

The rearrangement links TRBV29-1 to TRBJ1-1; weak D call: TRBD1 (5 bases). This CDR3 comprises 14 residues. Germline V CDR1 and CDR2: SQVTM, ANQGSEA. V gave up 3 bases and J gave up 0 bases, with 11 bases separating them. CDR3 loop: CSVEGVGVNTEAFF. CDR3 DNA: TGCAGCGTTGAGGGGGTAGGGGTGAACACTGAAGCTTTCTTT.

This clonotype was counted many times. The V and J genes are TRBV5-6 and TRBJ2-1; 8 bases line up with TRBD2. The CDR3 extends over 15 amino acids. Germline V gene data show CDR1 as SGHDT and CDR2 as YYEEEE. V lost 0 bases, J lost 9 bases, and 8 bases stayed unmatched. This CDR3 is CASSLGKRGPPEQFF. The CDR3 bases are TGTGCCAGCAGCTTGGGCAAGCGGGGGCCGCCTGAGCAGTTCTTC.

Ten or more counts support this clonotype. The chain joins TRBV11-2 to TRBJ1-2, with D maybe TRBD1 (5 bases). The CDR3 extends over 14 amino acids. V lost 3 bases and J 4 bases, leaving 12 bases between the germline ends. The germline CDR1 and CDR2 sequences are SGHAT and FQNNGV. For the CDR3, the DNA is TGTGCCAGCAGCTTGGGGGATTGGGGCTATGGCTACACCTTC. Protein: CASSLGDWGYGYTF.

This clonotype was counted many times. This chain joins TRBV7-9 and TRBJ1-1; perhaps TRBD1 as D (5 bases). Trimming removed 0 bases from V and 6 bases from J, with 11 bases in between. CDR1 is SEHNR and CDR2 is FQNEAQ in the germline V gene (reference sequence). This CDR3 spans 14 amino acids. This chain's CDR3 is CASSLASTGAEAFF. The DNA of the CDR3 is TGTGCCAGCAGCTTAGCGTCGACGGGGGCTGAAGCTTTCTTT.

As DNA, the CDR3 is TGTGCCAGTAGTCGACTTGGAGAGCTGAATGAGCAGTTCTTC. It encodes CASSRLGELNEQFF. V and J are TRBV19 and TRBJ2-1; D is ambiguous. Trimming cost V 5 bases and J 7 bases, with 15 bases left between them. The length of the CDR3 is 14 residues. In germline, CDR1 is LNHDA, CDR2 SQIVND (reference sequence).

This clonotype has a handful of counts. The genes are TRBV12-3 or TRBV12-4 and TRBJ2-1; 10 nucleotides agree with TRBD2. Unmatched junction bases numbered 9, after V lost 3 bases and J lost 10 bases. The CDR3 loop spans 15 amino acids. CDR3 DNA sequence: TGTGCCAGCAGTTTCCCCAGCGGGGGGGAAAAGGAGCAGTTCTTC. This sequence encodes CASSFPSGGEKEQFF.

This CDR3 is CASSSLTRLESTDTQYF. The DNA of the CDR3 is TGTGCCAGCAGCTCCCTTACCAGACTGGAGAGCACAGATACGCAGTATTTT. The genes are TRBV5-5 and TRBJ2-3; the D is unclear. The CDR3 contains 17 residues. Germline loops: CDR1 SGHKS, CDR2 YYEKEE (reference sequence). V was shortened by 3 bases and J by 0 bases, with 17 bases between the two germline ends.

The rearrangement uses TRBV14 and TRBJ2-7, with D maybe TRBD2 (5 bases). Trimming shortened V by 4 bases and J by 6 bases, and 10 bases separated the two germline ends. Germline lookup yields CDR1 SGHDN and CDR2 FVKESK. This CDR3 region has 12 residues. For the CDR3, the DNA is TGTGCCAGCAGCCGCGGACTCCCCGAGCAGTACTTC. Protein sequence: CASSRGLPEQYF. Full variable domain (outside the CDR3, taken from reference TRBV14 and TRBJ2-7): EAGVTQFPSHSVIEKGQTVTLRCDPISGHDNLYWYRRVMGKEIKFLLHFVKESKQDESGMPNNRFLAERTGGTYSTLKVQPAELEDSGVYFCASSRGLPEQYFGPGTRLTVT.

There are a few counts of this clonotype. The chain employs TRBV15 and TRBJ2-7; the match to TRBD1 covers 12 bases. From germline, CDR1 is LNHNV and CDR2 YYDKDF (reference sequence). J gave up 6 bases and V 0 bases, and 15 bases lay outside the gene matches. The CDR3 length is 19 residues. The CDR3 nucleotides read TGTGCCACCAGCAGAGATCAAATACTTACCGGGACAGGGGGCGTCGAGCAGTACTTC. This sequence encodes CATSRDQILTGTGGVEQYF.

This chain links TRBV4-1 with TRBJ2-7; 11 nucleotides agree with TRBD2. J lost 3 bases, V lost 3 bases, and 7 bases had no gene match. The CDR3 totals 16 residues. CDR1 is MGHRA and CDR2 is YSYEKL in the germline V gene. The CDR3 nucleotides read TGCGCCAGCAGCCACCCTGGGACTAGCGGAGACTACGAGCAGTACTTC. It encodes CASSHPGTSGDYEQYF.

The chain employs TRBV12-3 or TRBV12-4 and TRBJ2-1, with a possible D match to TRBD1 (5 bases). The CDR3 is 14 amino acids. The V end lost 0 bases, the J end lost 13 bases, and 16 bases lay between the germline ends. The CDR3 sequence: CASSLAETSGSQFF. The CDR3, as DNA: TGTGCCAGCAGTTTAGCAGAAACCTCAGGGTCCCAGTTCTTC.

This clonotype has a handful of counts. V is TRBV7-9 and J is TRBJ2-7; TRBD1 agrees at 7 bases. The CDR3 spans 15 residues. Germline V gene sequence: CDR1 SEHNR, CDR2 FQNEAQ (reference sequence). The trim removed 5 bases at V and 3 bases at J, leaving 10 bases unmatched. The CDR3 nucleotides are TGTGCCAGCAGCCCCAGTAGGGACAGCTTCTACGAGCAGTACTTC. Residues: CASSPSRDSFYEQYF.

In its sample, this clonotype was seen many times. The chain joins TRBV11-1 to TRBJ2-1; D not resolved. Deletions cut 0 bases from V and 7 bases from J, with 22 bases between. Germline V gives CDR1 SGHAT, CDR2 FQDESV (reference sequence). The CDR3 has 18 residues. The CDR3 DNA is TGTGCCAGCAGCTTAGCGCAGTATCGGAGAGAAATAGATAATGAGCAGTTCTTC. Protein: CASSLAQYRREIDNEQFF.

V usage is TRBV20-1 and J usage is TRBJ2-1, with TRBD2 identical over 11 bases. The germline V gene encodes CDR1 DFQATT and CDR2 SNEGSKA (reference sequence). Losses at the gene ends were 2 bases for V and 3 bases for J; bases not matched to a gene: 6. The CDR3 extends over 16 amino acids. The CDR3 region has the DNA TGCAGTGCTAGACCTCTAGCGGGAGGTTTCTACAATGAGCAGTTCTTC. Protein: CSARPLAGGFYNEQFF.

The rearrangement joins TRBV6-2 or TRBV6-3 to TRBJ2-7; 10 nucleotides align to TRBD2. V shed 2 bases and J 3 bases; nucleotides not matched to a gene: 10. This CDR3 spans 17 amino acids. Germline V lookup: CDR1 MNHEY, CDR2 SVGEGT. CDR3: CASSYRPGLADIYEQYF. The CDR3 nucleotides are TGTGCCAGCAGTTACCGCCCCGGACTAGCGGATATCTACGAGCAGTACTTC.

The rearrangement links TRBV7-6 to TRBJ2-1; 7 bases line up with TRBD2. CDR1 is SGHVS, CDR2 FNYEAQ, per germline. With V trimmed by 5 bases and J by 0 bases, 10 bases remained unmatched. CDR3 length: 17 residues. In nucleotides, the CDR3 is TGTGCCAGCAGCCCGTGGACTAGGGTAGGCTCCTACAATGAGCAGTTCTTC. This encodes CASSPWTRVGSYNEQFF.